The next 31 T cell receptor beta chains were all read from a single sample in a study of blood T cell repertoires in COVID-19. Profiling relied on immunoSEQ multiplex PCR, and the TCRdb table lists in-frame clones only, not all of them. Altogether around 290,000 clones are present, around 87% being singletons, with the ten largest covering 7.8%. Sequenced material: peripheral blood. The receptors stem from a woman aged 50 to 65 who had recovered from COVID-19.

V and J are TRBV4-3 and TRBJ2-3; 7 bases are shared with TRBD2. V lost 3 bases to trimming and J lost 5 bases; unmatched junction nucleotides: 11. Germline V gene lookup returns CDR1 LGHNA and CDR2 YSLEER. The CDR3 has 16 residues. The CDR3 reads CASSQAPSGVGDTQYF. DNA of the CDR3: TGCGCCAGCAGCCAGGCCCCGAGCGGGGTGGGAGATACGCAGTATTTT.

This clone was seen just once. The rearrangement uses TRBV20-1 and TRBJ2-1; TRBD2 matches at 9 bases. The CDR3 is 14 residues long. After removal of 3 bases from V and 4 bases from J, the junction contained 4 bases not matched to a gene. CDR1 is DFQATT and CDR2 is SNEGSKA in the germline V gene (reference sequence). The CDR3 DNA follows: TGCAGTGCTAGTAGCGGGAGACAATACAATGAGCAGTTCTTC. Its protein product is CSASSGRQYNEQFF.

The chain couples TRBV19 to TRBJ1-1; the D gene is possibly TRBD1 (5 bases). CDR3 length: 12 amino acids. Trimming shortened V by 3 bases and J by 13 bases, and 15 bases separated the two germline ends. The germline V gene has CDR1 LNHDA and CDR2 SQIVND (reference sequence). The CDR3 DNA follows: TGTGCCAGTAGTATGGTCCAGGGTAAAGTTTTCTTT. Translating gives CASSMVQGKVFF.

The chain couples TRBV18 to TRBJ1-5; D unclear. This CDR3 region has 13 residues. CDR1 and CDR2 from the germline V gene are KGHSH and LQKENI. V was cut by 3 bases and J by 3 bases, with 6 bases left in between. The CDR3 nucleotides are TGTGCCAGCTCACCCCAGATCAATCAGCCCCAGCATTTT. This gives the protein CASSPQINQPQHF.

The chain carries TRBV6-1 and TRBJ2-4, with 11 bases identical to TRBD1. Germline assignment: CDR1 MNHNS and CDR2 SASEGT. This CDR3 is 16 amino acids long. V gave up 3 bases and J gave up 7 bases; unmatched junction bases: 8. CDR3 region: CASSDPRGDRGNIQYF. CDR3 coding DNA: TGTGCCAGCAGTGACCCTCGAGGGGACAGGGGGAACATTCAGTACTTC.

This rearrangement joins TRBV7-8 to TRBJ2-3; 8 bases are a match to TRBD2. Trimming cost V 2 bases and J 4 bases; bases outside gene matches: 14. The germline V gene encodes CDR1 SGHVS and CDR2 FQNEAQ. This CDR3 region has 18 residues. Written as DNA, the CDR3 is TGTGCCAGCAGCTTAAGAGGGCCGCGGCGGGAGGTGGCAGATACGCAGTATTTT. This gives the protein CASSLRGPRREVADTQYF.

On this clone: Different DNA sequences within this sample yield the same CDR3. This rearrangement joins TRBV5-4 to TRBJ2-1, with 10 nucleotides matching TRBD2. The CDR3 contains 15 residues. Trimming cost V 0 bases and J 7 bases; bases outside gene matches: 4. Germline assignment: CDR1 SGHNT and CDR2 YYREEE (reference sequence). The DNA of the CDR3 is TGTGCCAGCAGCTTGGGGCTAGCGGGGGATAATGAGCAGTTCTTC. Residues: CASSLGLAGDNEQFF.

In this sample, this clone turned up a few times. This chain connects TRBV11-2 to TRBJ1-6; D unresolved. Trimming took off 0 bases at V and 13 bases at J, with 13 bases between the two ends. Germline lookup yields CDR1 SGHAT and CDR2 FQNNGV. The CDR3 sequence is 14 residues long. The CDR3 loop is CASSLDLGGVPLHF. DNA for the CDR3: TGTGCCAGCAGCTTAGATCTGGGCGGGGTGCCCCTCCACTTT.

The rearrangement joins TRBV9 to TRBJ2-3, with 10 bases aligning to TRBD2. The CDR3 consists of 15 residues. Germline-derived CDR1 and CDR2 are SGDLS and YYNGEE. The J segment lost 4 bases and the V segment lost 6 bases, leaving 8 bases of the junction unmatched. CDR3 sequence: CASTPSGSGSDTQYF. The CDR3 DNA sequence: TGTGCCAGCACCCCTAGCGGGAGTGGATCAGATACGCAGTATTTT.

This chain links TRBV11-2 with TRBJ1-2, with D possibly TRBD1 on 5 matching bases. Germline V gives CDR1 SGHAT, CDR2 FQNNGV. V shed 0 bases and J shed 7 bases, with 9 bases lying between them. The CDR3 has 13 amino acids. The chain's CDR3 is CASSLEGPLGYTF. In DNA form, the CDR3 reads TGTGCCAGCAGCTTAGAGGGGCCCCTTGGCTACACCTTC.

The rearrangement joins TRBV4-1 to TRBJ1-2; 9 bases are shared with TRBD1. The J segment lost 2 bases and the V segment lost 1 base, leaving 2 bases of the junction unmatched. CDR1 MGHRA and CDR2 YSYEKL come from the germline V gene. This CDR3 comprises 15 residues. CDR3 DNA: TGCGCCAGCAGCCAAGGACAGGGGGGGAACTATGGCTACACCTTC. Its translation: CASSQGQGGNYGYTF.

The chain carries TRBV4-1 and TRBJ1-1; a possible D gene is TRBD1 (6 bases). Germline CDR1 MGHRA, CDR2 YSYEKL. CDR3 size: 15 residues. Trimming removed 0 bases from V and 4 bases from J, with 12 bases in between. In DNA, the CDR3 is TGCGCCAGCAGCCAAGACAGGGGCCGAGGCACTGAAGCTTTCTTT. This translates into CASSQDRGRGTEAFF.

Points on this clone: Additional DNA sequences in this sample encode the identical CDR3. V is TRBV7-2 and J is TRBJ1-5; 8 bases fit TRBD1. Trimming at V came to 3 bases and at J to 6 bases, leaving 7 bases not matched to a gene. CDR3 size: 15 residues. Germline values: CDR1 SGHTA, CDR2 FQGNSA. This CDR3 reads CASSFVQGEGQPQHF. CDR3 in DNA: TGTGCCAGCAGCTTCGTACAGGGGGAGGGTCAGCCCCAGCATTTT. The full variable domain, with the rest looked up from reference TRBV7-2 and TRBJ1-5, is GAGVSQSPSNKVTEKGKDVELRCDPISGHTALYWYRQSLGQGLEFLIYFQGNSAPDKSGLPSDRFSAERTGGSVSTLTIQRTQQEDSAVYLCASSFVQGEGQPQHFGDGTRLSIL.

The chain's CDR3 is CASSLVGRLHGYTF. Written as DNA, the CDR3 is TGTGCCAGCAGCTTGGTAGGCAGGCTACATGGCTACACCTTC. The V gene is TRBV5-6, the J gene TRBJ1-2; D remains unclear. With 0 bases removed from V and 6 bases from J, the gap between germline ends came to 12 bases. The length of the CDR3 is 14 residues. The germline CDR1 and CDR2 sequences are SGHDT and YYEEEE.

This clone was detected once. The V and J genes are TRBV14 and TRBJ2-3, with 7 bases matching TRBD2. The ends lost 5 bases at V and 1 base at J; junction bases unmatched: 6. Germline V gene data show CDR1 as SGHDN and CDR2 as FVKESK. The CDR3 extends over 15 amino acids. The CDR3 nucleotides read TGTGCCAGCAGCACCCGACTAGCCGGCACAGATACGCAGTATTTT. This gives the protein CASSTRLAGTDTQYF.

The chain is built from TRBV28 and TRBJ2-7, with D possibly TRBD1 on 6 matching bases. CDR3 length: 13 residues. V was trimmed by 6 bases and J by 9 bases, leaving 18 bases between them. CDR1 is MDHEN, CDR2 SYDVKM, per germline. CDR3 DNA: TGTGCCAGCAGGTACGGACAGCCCTCCAGGCAGTACTTC. Translation gives CASRYGQPSRQYF.

This clone came up once. This sequence joins TRBV20-1 and TRBJ1-5; TRBD1 matches at 7 bases. The CDR3 is made up of 13 amino acids. Looked up from germline, CDR1 is DFQATT and CDR2 is SNEGSKA (reference sequence). V was clipped by 3 bases and J by 10 bases; unmatched bases: 9. CDR3 sequence reads: CSASSDRTRPQHF. The CDR3 coding sequence is TGCAGTGCTAGTTCGGACAGGACTCGACCCCAGCATTTT.

The rearrangement links TRBV21-1 to TRBJ1-4; TRBD1 is the table's D call and was not checked against the DNA. TRBV21-1 is classified as a pseudogene. The CDR3 is made up of 11 amino acids. This CDR3 is CASSRGQANLF. As DNA, the CDR3 is TGTGCCAGCAGCAGGGGACAGGCAAACCTTTTT.

This clone was detected a few times. The rearrangement joins TRBV19 to TRBJ1-2; the D is unclear. V lost 4 bases and J 8 bases, leaving 11 bases between the germline ends. Germline assignment: CDR1 LNHDA and CDR2 SQIVND (reference sequence). The CDR3 totals 12 residues. The CDR3 sequence: CASSTRLGGYTF. CDR3 DNA: TGTGCCAGTAGTACTCGACTTGGGGGCTACACCTTC.

The chain couples TRBV11-2 to TRBJ2-2; 7 bases are a match to TRBD1. With 8 bases clipped from V and 5 bases from J, the junction kept 8 bases outside the gene matches. The germline gives CDR1 SGHAT, CDR2 FQNNGV. The CDR3 has 14 residues. CDR3 amino acids: CASGLTGWTGELFF. The CDR3 nucleotides are TGTGCCAGCGGATTGACAGGGTGGACCGGGGAGCTGTTTTTT.

This clone was seen repeatedly, ten times or more. The CDR3 spells CASSIDLWGGTGQPQHF. The CDR3, as DNA: TGTGCCAGTAGTATAGATCTATGGGGGGGGACAGGGCAGCCCCAGCATTTT. This chain uses TRBV19 with TRBJ1-5, with 9 nucleotides matching TRBD1. Germline loops: CDR1 LNHDA, CDR2 SQIVND (reference sequence). The CDR3 is 17 amino acids. The V and J ends lost 0 bases and 7 bases, in that order; junction bases with no gene match: 10.

The chain employs TRBV6-5 and TRBJ2-2; TRBD2 matches at 10 bases. Germline V gene sequence: CDR1 MNHEY, CDR2 SVGAGI. This CDR3 is built from 13 residues. CDR3 protein: CASGTSATGELFF. In DNA form, the CDR3 reads TGTGCAAGCGGGACTAGCGCCACCGGGGAGCTGTTTTTT.

This chain connects TRBV10-2 to TRBJ1-4; TRBD1 matches 9 bases. This CDR3 spans 13 amino acids. J lost 10 bases, V lost 7 bases, and 7 bases had no gene match. Per germline, CDR1 WSHSY and CDR2 SAAADI. The CDR3 is CASNDRGARKLFF. The CDR3 DNA reads as TGCGCCAGCAACGACAGGGGGGCGCGAAAACTGTTTTTT.

The chain couples TRBV27 to TRBJ1-1, with unresolved D. This CDR3 is built from 18 residues. V was pared by 5 bases and J by 4 bases, with 26 bases between. Germline CDR1 reads MNHEY; CDR2 reads SMNVEV (reference sequence). The CDR3 DNA is TGTGCCAGCAGTCCCAGGCCCCCAGGCCCCGAGGGAGTCACTGAAGCTTTCTTT. Protein: CASSPRPPGPEGVTEAFF.

J is TRBJ2-7 and V is TRBV5-5, with D unclear. Germline V gives CDR1 SGHKS, CDR2 YYEKEE (reference sequence). This CDR3 has 15 amino acids. The germline V and J ends were trimmed by 5 bases and 2 bases, with 17 bases remaining between them. The CDR3 sequence: CASRLHLELTYEQYF. CDR3 sequence (DNA): TGTGCCAGCAGGTTGCACCTGGAGCTTACCTACGAGCAGTACTTC. Full variable domain (rest looked up from reference TRBV5-5 and TRBJ2-7): DAGVTQSPTHLIKTRGQQVTLRCSPISGHKSVSWYQQVLGQGPQFIFQYYEKEERGRGNFPDRFSARQFPNYSSELNVNALLLGDSALYLCASRLHLELTYEQYFGPGTRLTVT.

The V gene is TRBV5-8, the J gene TRBJ2-1; 12 bases are shared with TRBD2. Germline V gives CDR1 SGHTS, CDR2 YDEGEE. Trimming cost V 2 bases and J 8 bases; bases outside gene matches: 11. The CDR3 spans 17 residues. CDR3 DNA sequence: TGTGCCAGCAGCTTAACCCTAGCGGGGGGGGCTACCTATGAGCAGTTCTTC. Translated, it gives CASSLTLAGGATYEQFF.

This rearrangement joins TRBV30 to TRBJ2-1; no reliable D call. Germline V gene data show CDR1 as GTSNPN and CDR2 as SVGIG (reference sequence). Trimming took 5 bases from V and 2 from J, leaving 16 bases between them. There are 15 residues in the CDR3. The CDR3 DNA reads TGTGCCTGGGGTTATGGGCTAAATCCCTACAATGAGCAGTTCTTC. The encoded protein is CAWGYGLNPYNEQFF.

V and J are TRBV6-2 or TRBV6-3 and TRBJ1-1; D is perhaps TRBD1 (5 bases). Germline loops: CDR1 MNHEY, CDR2 SVGEGT. The CDR3 has 17 residues. V lost 5 bases and J lost 2, with 21 bases in between. The DNA for the CDR3 is TGTGCCAGCAGTACGCTCCGAGAAGGGGCCACCAACACTGAAGCTTTCTTT. As protein: CASSTLREGATNTEAFF.

This chain links TRBV5-6 with TRBJ2-7; 7 bases align to TRBD1. V was clipped by 4 bases and J by 0 bases; unmatched bases: 7. Germline-derived CDR1 and CDR2 are SGHDT and YYEEEE. The CDR3 is 15 residues long. As DNA, the CDR3 is TGTGCCAGCAGCGGACAGGCAATAAGCTCCTACGAGCAGTACTTC. It yields the protein CASSGQAISSYEQYF.

The rearrangement links TRBV21-1 to TRBJ1-1; the table calls TRBD1, which could not be checked here. TRBV21-1 is a pseudogene segment. The CDR3 spans 16 residues. The CDR3 nucleotides read TGTGCCAGCAGCAAAGTCCCAGGGGGCCTTAGCACTGAAGCTTTCTTT. Protein product: CASSKVPGGLSTEAFF.

This chain connects TRBV19 to TRBJ1-1, with a weak D call TRBD1 (5 bases). Germline lookup yields CDR1 LNHDA and CDR2 SQIVND (reference sequence). This CDR3 comprises 13 residues. The V gene lost 5 bases and the J gene lost 5 bases, with 12 bases spanning the gap. The CDR3 nucleotides read TGTGCCAGTAGTGTGACCAGGGTAACTGAAGCTTTCTTT. It yields the protein CASSVTRVTEAFF.